These 10 T cell receptor beta chains were sequenced from one sample in a study of cytomegalovirus exposure and HLA in healthy donors. It was with 60 Vbeta and 13 Jbeta primers that the PCR ran. Profiled with immunoSEQ multiplex PCR; TCRdb holds only in-frame clones, not every one. The top ten hold 1.5% to 2% of the sample, which has under 250,000 clones, roughly 79% seen once. The sequencing input was PBMCs. These receptors originate from a man younger than 40 in good health and CMV-seronegative.

The V call is TRBV6-1, the J call TRBJ2-3, with D possibly being TRBD2 (5 bases). Germline values: CDR1 MNHNS, CDR2 SASEGT. This CDR3 spans 16 amino acids. V was clipped by 4 bases and J by 0 bases, with 14 bases between them. The CDR3 region is CASSANPSGSTDTQYF. The CDR3 coding sequence is TGTGCCAGCAGTGCAAATCCCTCGGGAAGCACAGATACGCAGTATTTT.

V usage is TRBV9 and J usage is TRBJ1-5, with D perhaps TRBD1 (5 bases). The CDR3 sequence is 14 residues long. CDR1 SGDLS and CDR2 YYNGEE come from the germline V gene. Trimming removed 4 bases at V and 0 bases at J, with 8 bases between. The CDR3 DNA follows: TGTGCCAGCAGCCCACAGGATAGCAATCAGCCCCAGCATTTT. Protein: CASSPQDSNQPQHF.

The chain links TRBV6-5 to TRBJ2-3, with TRBD2 matching over 8 bases. Germline lookup yields CDR1 MNHEY and CDR2 SVGAGI. This CDR3 is built from 15 residues. The V segment lost 3 bases and the J segment 4 bases; nucleotides outside the gene matches: 6. The CDR3 loop reads CASSYSAGAADTQYF. The CDR3 DNA reads TGTGCCAGCAGTTATTCAGCGGGAGCAGCAGATACGCAGTATTTT.

This rearrangement joins TRBV30 to TRBJ1-5, with 10 bases that match TRBD1. The CDR3 contains 12 residues. Trimming removed 7 bases from V and 7 bases from J; junction bases left unmatched: 4. From germline, CDR1 is GTSNPN and CDR2 SVGIG (reference sequence). The CDR3 is CALGQGYQPQHF. CDR3 DNA sequence: TGTGCCTTGGGACAGGGGTACCAGCCCCAGCATTTT. The full variable domain, completed using reference TRBV30 and TRBJ1-5, is SQTIHQWPATLVQPVGSPLSLECTVEGTSNPNLYWYRQAAGRGLQLLFYSVGIGQISSEVPQNLSASRPQDRQFILSSKKLLLSDSGFYLCALGQGYQPQHFGDGTRLSIL.

The genes are TRBV29-1 and TRBJ2-5; D perhaps matches TRBD2 (5 bases). Germline V gene sequence: CDR1 SQVTM, CDR2 ANQGSEA. Trimming shortened V by 4 bases and J by 5 bases, and 8 bases separated the two germline ends. The CDR3 covers 11 residues. The CDR3 here is CSVGRRETQYF. The CDR3 nucleotides read TGCAGCGTTGGGAGGAGGGAGACCCAGTACTTC.

J is TRBJ1-1 and V is TRBV28; 7 positions agree with TRBD1. The CDR3 is 14 residues long. After removal of 7 bases from V and 1 base from J, the junction contained 6 bases not matched to a gene. From germline, CDR1 is MDHEN and CDR2 SYDVKM. Here the CDR3 DNA reads TGTGCCAGCACCACCGGGACAGAGAACACTGAAGCTTTCTTT. As protein: CASTTGTENTEAFF.

The chain couples TRBV5-1 to TRBJ2-7; 12 bases agree with TRBD2. The CDR3 is 15 amino acids. With V trimmed by 6 bases and J by 5 bases, 9 bases remained unmatched. Germline V CDR1 and CDR2: SGHRS, YFSETQ. The CDR3 protein is CASNIRTSGNDEQYF. CDR3 nucleotide sequence: TGCGCCAGCAACATTCGGACTAGCGGGAACGACGAGCAGTACTTC.

A note on this clone: Other DNA sequences from this sample encode an identical CDR3 as well. The chain couples TRBV9 to TRBJ2-7, with 9 positions matching TRBD1. This CDR3 has 14 amino acids. Trimming cost V 0 bases and J 4 bases; bases outside gene matches: 2. In germline, CDR1 is SGDLS, CDR2 YYNGEE. In nucleotides, the CDR3 is TGTGCCAGCAGCGTAGGGGGACAGGGATACGAGCAGTACTTC. This gives the protein CASSVGGQGYEQYF.

The chain combines TRBV19 with TRBJ2-3, with D possibly matching TRBD1 (5 bases). V lost 3 bases, J lost 3 bases, and 13 bases lay in between. Germline CDR1 reads LNHDA; CDR2 reads SQIVND (reference sequence). CDR3 length: 15 amino acids. CDR3 sequence: CASSIPGLGTDTQYF. CDR3 in DNA: TGTGCCAGTAGTATCCCAGGGTTGGGGACAGATACGCAGTATTTT. The variable domain in full, completed from reference TRBV19 and TRBJ2-3, reads DGGITQSPKYLFRKEGQNVTLSCEQNLNHDAMYWYRQDPGQGLRLIYYSQIVNDFQKGDIAEGYSVSREKKESFPLTVTSAQKNPTAFYLCASSIPGLGTDTQYFGPGTRLTVL.

This clone appeared a few times. The V gene is TRBV6-6, the J gene TRBJ2-2, with a possible D match to TRBD1 (5 bases). Trimming left V 5 bases short and J 3 bases short, with 13 bases between. CDR3 size: 15 residues. Germline CDR1 and CDR2: MNHNY and SVGAGI (reference sequence). For the CDR3, the DNA is TGTGCCAGCAGTGTGACAGTACCCCACACCGGGGAGCTGTTTTTT. Translation gives CASSVTVPHTGELFF.